Listed here are 31 T cell receptor beta chains from one sample, sequenced in a study of cytomegalovirus exposure and HLA in healthy donors. Here immunoSEQ multiplex PCR was the method, and the copy in TCRdb shows in-frame clones only, minus some. Altogether roughly 250,000 clones are present, 90% being singletons, with the ten largest covering under 0.4%. The sequencing input was PBMCs. Receptors originate from a woman aged 18-29 years in good health and CMV-seronegative.

V and J are TRBV7-9 and TRBJ1-1, with a weak D call TRBD1 (6 bases). The CDR3 is 15 amino acids. V lost 4 bases, J lost 1 base, and 13 bases lay in between. Germline CDR1 SEHNR, CDR2 FQNEAQ (reference sequence). CDR3 protein: CASSWALTGNTEAFF. CDR3 bases: TGTGCCAGCAGCTGGGCGTTGACAGGGAACACTGAAGCTTTCTTT.

V gene TRBV6-6 combines with J gene TRBJ1-4; D ambiguous. CDR1 is MNHNY, CDR2 SVGAGI, per germline (reference sequence). This CDR3 spans 14 amino acids. The V end lost 8 bases, the J end lost 5 bases, and 15 bases lay between the germline ends. CDR3 region: CASCLVSANEKLFF. In DNA form, the CDR3 reads TGTGCCAGCTGTCTAGTGTCAGCGAATGAAAAACTGTTTTTT.

The chain employs TRBV4-3 and TRBJ1-2; possible D gene TRBD1, 5 bases. V was cut by 0 bases and J by 4 bases, with 15 bases left in between. Germline assignment: CDR1 LGHNA and CDR2 YSLEER. The length of the CDR3 is 16 residues. CDR3 DNA sequence: TGCGCCAGCAGCCAAGATCGGGCAGGGTTGTCCTATGGCTACACCTTC. Amino acids: CASSQDRAGLSYGYTF.

The chain has TRBV27 and TRBJ2-2; 15 nucleotides agree with TRBD2. Trimming took 6 bases from V and 5 from J; bases not matched to a gene: 10. This CDR3 comprises 18 residues. Germline CDR1 and CDR2: MNHEY and SMNVEV (reference sequence). CDR3 in amino acids: CASRAGTSGGWYTGELFF. In DNA, the CDR3 is TGTGCCAGCAGGGCCGGGACTAGCGGGGGGTGGTATACCGGGGAGCTGTTTTTT.

The V gene is TRBV19, the J gene TRBJ2-5; possible D gene TRBD2, 7 bases. The CDR3 length is 17 residues. Trimming pared 2 bases from V and 5 bases from J, leaving 21 bases between. The germline V gene encodes CDR1 LNHDA and CDR2 SQIVND (reference sequence). This CDR3 reads CASSIRLAGTHVETQYF. The CDR3 coding sequence is TGTGCCAGTAGTATACGACTAGCAGGGACACACGTGGAGACCCAGTACTTC.

The J gene is TRBJ2-3, the V gene TRBV5-6; TRBD2 might be the D (6 bases). There are 13 residues in the CDR3. CDR1 and CDR2 from the germline V gene are SGHDT and YYEEEE. Trimming removed 5 bases at V and 6 bases at J, with 13 bases between. CDR3 in amino acids: CASRGGQWDTQYF. For the CDR3, the DNA is TGTGCCAGCAGAGGAGGGCAGTGGGATACGCAGTATTTT.

Here the CDR3 DNA reads TGTGCCAGCAGCTCAGCGGGGGGGCCCCACAATGAGCAGTTCTTC. Its protein is CASSSAGGPHNEQFF. The V gene is TRBV6-5, the J gene TRBJ2-1, with 10 positions matching TRBD2. The ends lost 6 bases at V and 5 bases at J; junction bases unmatched: 7. This CDR3 has 15 amino acids. CDR1 and CDR2 (germline): MNHEY, SVGAGI.

This clone was counted once. CDR3 DNA sequence: TGTGCCAGCAGCACCAAGGACAGGGTTTATGAAAAACTGTTTTTT. This codes for CASSTKDRVYEKLFF. The chain has TRBV7-9 and TRBJ1-4; the match to TRBD1 covers 8 bases. This CDR3 spans 15 amino acids. V was pared by 5 bases and J by 6 bases, with 8 bases of the junction left unmatched. Germline V CDR1 and CDR2: SEHNR, FQNEAQ (reference sequence).

The chain joins TRBV18 to TRBJ1-5; a weak D match, TRBD1 (5 bases). CDR1 is KGHSH and CDR2 is LQKENI in the germline V gene. The CDR3 contains 14 residues. V was cut by 1 base and J by 5 bases, with 9 bases left in between. The CDR3 here is CASSPQGGDQPQHF. DNA for the CDR3: TGTGCCAGCTCACCACAGGGAGGGGATCAGCCCCAGCATTTT.

The rearrangement joins TRBV27 to TRBJ2-3; 9 nucleotides match TRBD2. CDR3 length equals 16 residues. V lost 7 bases and J lost 2; bases outside the gene matches: 10. Germline-derived CDR1 and CDR2 are MNHEY and SMNVEV (reference sequence). CDR3 loop: CASMERGVSITDTQYF. The CDR3 nucleotides read TGTGCCAGCATGGAGCGGGGGGTATCCATCACAGATACGCAGTATTTT.

This chain uses TRBV19 with TRBJ1-5; a weak D match, TRBD1 (6 bases). Trimming pared 3 bases from V and 3 bases from J, leaving 18 bases between. The CDR3 has 17 residues. CDR1 and CDR2 from the germline V gene are LNHDA and SQIVND (reference sequence). CDR3 DNA sequence: TGTGCCAGTAGTATGGGGGTGACAGGTTGGTACAATCAGCCCCAGCATTTT. Translation gives CASSMGVTGWYNQPQHF.

This chain links TRBV5-1 with TRBJ2-5; D gene uncertain. V lost 0 bases, J lost 4 bases, and 4 bases lay in between. This CDR3 is 12 amino acids long. The germline CDR1 and CDR2 sequences are SGHRS and YFSETQ. CDR3 protein: CASSLARETQYF. CDR3 DNA: TGCGCCAGCAGCTTGGCCCGAGAGACCCAGTACTTC.

J is TRBJ2-5 and V is TRBV19, with 12 nucleotides matching TRBD2. Germline CDR1 is LNHDA and CDR2 is SQIVND (reference sequence). The CDR3 runs 15 residues. After removal of 5 bases from V and 4 bases from J, the junction contained 5 bases not matched to a gene. CDR3: CASSLGLAGPETQYF. Written as DNA, the CDR3 is TGTGCCAGTAGTCTCGGACTAGCGGGGCCAGAGACCCAGTACTTC. Combining the CDR3 with reference TRBV19 and TRBJ2-5 gives the whole variable domain DGGITQSPKYLFRKEGQNVTLSCEQNLNHDAMYWYRQDPGQGLRLIYYSQIVNDFQKGDIAEGYSVSREKKESFPLTVTSAQKNPTAFYLCASSLGLAGPETQYFGPGTRLLVL.

This clone was seen more than once but under ten times. The chain has TRBV6-4 and TRBJ2-7, with a tentative D call TRBD2 (6 bases). This CDR3 is 15 amino acids long. Germline values: CDR1 MRHNA, CDR2 SNTAGT. Trimming took 3 bases from V and 1 from J, leaving 13 bases between them. DNA for the CDR3: TGTGCCAGCAGTGAGCAGGCTAGCGAGTCCTACGAGCAGTACTTC. This codes for CASSEQASESYEQYF.

J is TRBJ1-2 and V is TRBV18; no reliable D call. Per the germline V gene, CDR1 is KGHSH and CDR2 is LQKENI. Trimming stripped 0 bases from V and 3 bases from J, with 14 bases between. The CDR3 is made up of 16 amino acids. The CDR3 loop is CASSPPPEDYYYGYTF. The CDR3 DNA is TGTGCCAGCTCACCACCTCCAGAGGATTATTACTATGGCTACACCTTC.

Here the CDR3 DNA reads TGCAGCGTTGAAGATGTAGGCAGGGGGCTTGGGGAGACCCAGTACTTC. Translated, it gives CSVEDVGRGLGETQYF. This chain uses TRBV29-1 with TRBJ2-5, with TRBD1 matching over 8 bases. This CDR3 has 16 residues. V gave up 0 bases and J gave up 5 bases; unmatched junction bases: 11. Per the germline V gene, CDR1 is SQVTM and CDR2 is ANQGSEA.

The chain is built from TRBV4-2 and TRBJ2-2; TRBD2 might be the D (6 bases). The CDR3 spans 16 residues. Trimming shortened V by 2 bases and J by 1 base, and 11 bases separated the two germline ends. Germline assignment: CDR1 LGHNA and CDR2 YNFKEQ. In DNA form, the CDR3 reads TGTGCCAGCAGCCAACCGGGACTCCGGAACACCGGGGAGCTGTTTTTT. Translated, it gives CASSQPGLRNTGELFF.

The chain couples TRBV18 to TRBJ2-3; perhaps TRBD2 as D (6 bases). Per germline, CDR1 KGHSH and CDR2 LQKENI. With 1 base removed from V and 2 bases from J, the gap between germline ends came to 25 bases. The CDR3 length is 20 residues. This CDR3 is CASSPLSFDSGRGTTDTQYF. As DNA, the CDR3 is TGTGCCAGCTCACCACTATCTTTCGATTCGGGCCGGGGGACCACAGATACGCAGTATTTT.

V usage is TRBV10-1 and J usage is TRBJ2-1; 10 nucleotides match TRBD2. The ends lost 4 bases at V and 0 bases at J; junction bases unmatched: 0. CDR1 and CDR2 from the germline V gene are WNHNN and SYGVQD (reference sequence). This CDR3 is 15 amino acids long. Here the CDR3 DNA reads TGCGCCAGCAGTGGGACTAGCGGCTCCTACAATGAGCAGTTCTTC. Translation gives CASSGTSGSYNEQFF.

The chain is built from TRBV4-1 and TRBJ2-7; 9 positions match TRBD1. Germline V gene lookup returns CDR1 MGHRA and CDR2 YSYEKL. Losses at the gene ends were 0 bases for V and 1 base for J; bases not matched to a gene: 4. CDR3 size: 16 residues. CDR3 sequence reads: CASSQDGGTGSYEQYF. Written as DNA, the CDR3 is TGCGCCAGCAGCCAAGACGGAGGGACAGGGTCCTACGAGCAGTACTTC.

This chain uses TRBV9 with TRBJ1-1; 7 bases fit TRBD1. This CDR3 is built from 15 residues. V gave up 4 bases and J gave up 0 bases; unmatched junction bases: 6. CDR1 SGDLS and CDR2 YYNGEE come from the germline V gene. CDR3 protein: CASSPQDRLNTEAFF. DNA of the CDR3: TGTGCCAGCAGCCCCCAGGACAGGTTGAACACTGAAGCTTTCTTT.

The V gene is TRBV25-1, the J gene TRBJ2-5; perhaps TRBD1 as D (6 bases). The germline V and J ends were trimmed by 2 bases and 3 bases, with 10 bases remaining between them. The CDR3 consists of 14 residues. The V gene's germline CDR1 is MGHDK and CDR2 SYGVNS. This CDR3 reads CASSEIGQKETQYF. DNA of the CDR3: TGTGCCAGCAGTGAAATAGGACAGAAAGAGACCCAGTACTTC.

The chain is built from TRBV5-4 and TRBJ1-6; no clear D. CDR3 length: 14 amino acids. V was pared by 0 bases and J by 10 bases, with 11 bases between. Germline CDR1 reads SGHNT; CDR2 reads YYREEE (reference sequence). The CDR3 DNA reads TGTGCCAGCAGCTTGGGAGACACGTTATCACCCCTCCACTTT. Translated, it gives CASSLGDTLSPLHF.

The J gene is TRBJ1-2, the V gene TRBV2; no reliable D call. The V end was cut by 6 bases, the J end by 2 bases, with 13 bases between. The germline V gene has CDR1 SNHLY and CDR2 FYNNEI. The CDR3 has 14 residues. CDR3 sequence (DNA): TGTGCCAGCAGCCTGGGAGCACACAACTATGGCTACACCTTC. Its translation is CASSLGAHNYGYTF.

The chain has TRBV28 and TRBJ1-2, with D uncertain. CDR1 and CDR2 from the germline V gene are MDHEN and SYDVKM. V dropped 6 bases and J dropped 6 bases, with 17 bases sitting between them. The CDR3 length is 14 residues. Here the CDR3 DNA reads TGTGCCAGCAGACTAAACACCGGAACCGATGGCTACACCTTC. This sequence encodes CASRLNTGTDGYTF.

The J gene is TRBJ2-3, the V gene TRBV10-3; no firm D call. Germline lookup yields CDR1 ENHRY and CDR2 SYGVKD. This CDR3 contains 14 residues. V lost 7 bases and J lost 2, with 13 bases in between. CDR3 sequence reads: CAITSGVNTDTQYF. The CDR3 DNA is TGTGCCATCACGTCCGGAGTCAACACAGATACGCAGTATTTT.

The CDR3 is CASSLDPAGGTDTQYF. CDR3 coding DNA: TGCGCCAGCAGCTTGGATCCAGCGGGGGGCACAGATACGCAGTATTTT. The genes are TRBV5-1 and TRBJ2-3; 8 positions agree with TRBD2. V gave up 0 bases and J gave up 1 base; unmatched junction bases: 4. The CDR3 is made up of 16 amino acids. CDR1 is SGHRS, CDR2 YFSETQ, per germline.

A single count supports this clone. The chain employs TRBV19 and TRBJ1-1, with a possible D match to TRBD1 (6 bases). CDR1 is LNHDA and CDR2 is SQIVND in the germline V gene (reference sequence). V was cut by 7 bases and J by 1 base, with 19 bases left in between. The CDR3 contains 16 residues. CDR3 nucleotides: TGTGCCAGTACCTCGAGGAAGGGGGAACGGAACACTGAAGCTTTCTTT. Encoded protein: CASTSRKGERNTEAFF.

The V gene is TRBV6-1, the J gene TRBJ2-7; TRBD2 agrees at 13 bases. The CDR3 totals 17 residues. Trimming cost V 1 base and J 2 bases; bases outside gene matches: 5. Germline lookup yields CDR1 MNHNS and CDR2 SASEGT. The CDR3 loop reads CASSEGTSGGYPYEQYV. The CDR3 DNA follows: TGTGCCAGCAGTGAAGGGACTAGCGGGGGATACCCCTACGAGCAGTACGTC.

The gene calls are TRBV30 and TRBJ2-7; TRBD2 matches 11 bases. Germline CDR1 and CDR2: GTSNPN and SVGIG (reference sequence). This CDR3 comprises 15 residues. J gave up 0 bases and V 2 bases, and 3 bases lay outside the gene matches. For the CDR3, the DNA is TGTGCCTGGAGTACAGGACTAGCGGGCTCCTACGAGCAGTACTTC. This sequence encodes CAWSTGLAGSYEQYF.

The chain joins TRBV6-1 to TRBJ2-1, with 9 bases matching TRBD2. CDR1 is MNHNS, CDR2 SASEGT, per germline. CDR3 length: 14 amino acids. The trim removed 4 bases at V and 12 bases at J, leaving 10 bases unmatched. The CDR3 is CASSGAGGASWQFF. For the CDR3, the DNA is TGTGCCAGCAGTGGAGCGGGGGGTGCCAGTTGGCAGTTCTTC.